The rows below give T cell receptor beta chains drawn from one sample of a study of sequential checkpoint blockade in melanoma. Generated by immunoSEQ multiplex PCR, the TCRdb table keeps only in-frame clones and is missing some. Among around 19,000 clones listed, about 67% were seen once. The sequenced sample was CD8+ T cells sorted from blood (inferred from file names), obtained from a patient given nivolumab and ipilimumab in sequence. The receptors stem from a human donor with melanoma. CDR3s include the opening cysteine and the closing phenylalanine or tryptophan. Fields, in order: clone size, V gene, D gene, J gene, CDR3 protein, CDR3 DNA. The D gene is left open where the match is weak. Clone size is shown for a subset of rows, as once, few, many or a class of expanded clone.

once	TRBV4-1	TRBD2	TRBJ2-5	CASSQAGTGGETQYF	TGCGCCAGCAGCCAAGCTGGGACGGGAGGAGAGACCCAGTACTTC
medium-sized	TRBV7-9	TRBD1	TRBJ1-4	CASSRTTGANEKLFF	TGTGCCAGCAGCCGTACCACAGGGGCTAATGAAAAACTGTTTTTT
-	TRBV7-9	TRBD1	TRBJ1-1	CASSSDRVSRTEAFF	TGTGCCAGCAGCTCGGACAGGGTGAGTCGAACTGAAGCTTTCTTT
-	TRBV27	-	TRBJ2-2	CASRAGVNTGELFF	TGTGCCAGCAGGGCAGGTGTCAACACCGGGGAGCTGTTTTTT
-	TRBV4-3	TRBD1	TRBJ1-1	CASSLRQGSATEAFF	TGCGCCAGCAGCCTTAGACAGGGTTCGGCCACTGAAGCTTTCTTT
-	TRBV18	-	TRBJ1-1	CASSPRTEAMNTEAFF	TGTGCCAGCTCACCACGAACGGAGGCCATGAACACTGAAGCTTTCTTT
-	TRBV10-3	-	TRBJ2-2	CAIMGGNTGELFF	TGTGCCATCATGGGGGGGAACACCGGGGAGCTGTTTTTT
-	TRBV6-5	TRBD2	TRBJ2-5	CASSLTSGVQETQYF	TGTGCCAGCAGCCTTACTAGCGGGGTACAAGAGACCCAGTACTTC
-	TRBV2	TRBD1	TRBJ2-5	CASEGADAQETQYF	TGTGCCAGCGAGGGGGCGGACGCCCAAGAGACCCAGTACTTC
once	TRBV4-1	-	TRBJ2-1	CASSQIGGRDEQFF	TGCGCCAGCAGCCAGATCGGGGGGCGGGATGAGCAGTTCTTC
-	TRBV7-9	TRBD2	TRBJ2-5	CASSSPGSGDETQYF	TGTGCCAGCAGCTCCCCGGGTAGCGGGGACGAGACCCAGTACTTC
-	TRBV9	-	TRBJ2-3	CASSLTGTDTQYF	TGTGCCAGCAGCCTCACGGGCACAGATACGCAGTATTTT
-	TRBV9	TRBD2	TRBJ2-1	CASSVAGLADYNEQFF	TGTGCCAGCAGCGTAGCAGGACTAGCGGACTACAATGAGCAGTTCTTC
few	TRBV6-5	-	TRBJ2-2	CASKEGAPETGELFF	TGTGCCAGCAAGGAGGGGGCCCCGGAGACCGGGGAGCTGTTTTTT
-	TRBV7-2	TRBD1	TRBJ2-3	CASAGQGGTDTQYF	TGTGCCAGTGCAGGACAGGGAGGCACAGATACGCAGTATTTT
once	TRBV7-6	TRBD1	TRBJ2-1	CASSPGWGTGIIYNEQFF	TGTGCCAGCAGCCCCGGGTGGGGGACAGGGATCATTTACAATGAGCAGTTCTTC
-	TRBV28	-	TRBJ2-3	CASSPGGLQLFSDTQYF	TGTGCCAGCAGCCCCGGGGGGCTCCAACTCTTTTCAGATACGCAGTATTTT
-	TRBV6-1	-	TRBJ2-7	CASKTPGLEQYF	TGTGCCAGCAAGACTCCCGGATTGGAGCAGTACTTC
few	TRBV27	-	TRBJ2-7	CASSPHRTIYEQYF	TGTGCCAGCAGCCCCCACAGGACCATTTACGAGCAGTACTTC
-	TRBV27	TRBD2	TRBJ2-1	CASSPPGTTIVF	TGTGCCAGCAGTCCCCCCGGGACTACAATCGTCTTC
-	TRBV9	-	TRBJ1-5	CASSETAGNQPQHF	TGTGCCAGCAGCGAGACAGCAGGCAATCAGCCCCAGCATTTT
-	TRBV5-6	-	TRBJ2-1	CASSLYREQFF	TGTGCCAGCAGCTTGTATCGTGAGCAGTTCTTC
once	TRBV29-1	TRBD1	TRBJ2-3	CSVLGGEADTQYF	TGCAGCGTTTTAGGGGGCGAGGCAGATACGCAGTATTTT
-	TRBV4-1	-	TRBJ2-2	CASSQDLVELFF	TGCGCCAGCAGCCAAGATCTCGTGGAGCTGTTTTTT
-	TRBV5-4	TRBD1	TRBJ1-2	CASSPDRGDYGYTF	TGTGCCAGCAGCCCGGACAGGGGGGACTATGGCTACACCTTC
-	TRBV6-6	-	TRBJ2-5	CASFRGGSRETQYF	TGTGCCAGCTTTAGGGGCGGCTCGCGAGAGACCCAGTACTTC
-	TRBV5-1	TRBD2	TRBJ2-5	CASSLAGGAQETQYF	TGCGCCAGCAGCTTGGCCGGGGGGGCCCAAGAGACCCAGTACTTC
many	TRBV28	-	TRBJ2-7	CASSLSRGGNEQYF	TGTGCCAGCAGTTTAAGTCGGGGTGGGAACGAGCAGTACTTC